These 12 T cell receptor beta chains were all obtained from the same sample, sequenced in a study of blood T cells in healthy people across ages (dated by TCRdb to the mid-2010s). Library preparation used 5' RACE. The run used an Illumina HiSeq 2500. A second PCR of 7 to 11 cycles was performed with a sample-barcoded 5' primer and a J-beta primer mix. The public reads were quality trimmed at Q25 with fastp and then assembled into clones with MiXCR by TCRdb, keeping productive beta chains. Every distinct CDR3 protein forms one entry, paired with its most common genes and DNA. For this sample there are 1.5 million to 2 million distinct CDR3 sequences; 49% appear just once. The biggest ten clones account for roughly 2% of the sample. Material: blood. Source of these receptors: a middle-aged woman in good health.

A few counts support this clonotype. The chain links TRBV6-5 to TRBJ2-3, with D perhaps TRBD2 (6 bases). The CDR3 has 17 amino acids. Germline lookup yields CDR1 MNHEY and CDR2 SVGAGI. V gave up 0 bases and J gave up 0 bases, with 13 bases separating them. In nucleotides, the CDR3 is TGTGCCAGCAGTTACTCGTTTAGCGGCACTAGCACAGATACGCAGTATTTT. Protein sequence: CASSYSFSGTSTDTQYF.

This chain uses TRBV29-1 with TRBJ2-7, with 8 positions matching TRBD1. Germline V gene data show CDR1 as SQVTM and CDR2 as ANQGSEA. Trimming removed 5 bases from V and 6 bases from J; junction bases left unmatched: 9. This CDR3 spans 13 amino acids. The CDR3 DNA follows: TGCAGCGTTTCCTGGACAGGGATGGGCGAGCAGTACTTC. Its protein is CSVSWTGMGEQYF.

This clonotype was seen repeatedly, ten times or more. The chain recombines TRBV6-6 with TRBJ1-2; possible D gene TRBD1, 6 bases. The CDR3 is 13 residues long. V lost 4 bases to trimming and J lost 4 bases, with 10 bases between them. In germline, CDR1 is MNHNY, CDR2 SVGAGI (reference sequence). For the CDR3, the DNA is TGTGCCAGCAGTTTAGACAGGACCTATGGCTACACCTTC. Translated: CASSLDRTYGYTF.

The chain employs TRBV12-3 or TRBV12-4 and TRBJ1-5, with D perhaps TRBD1 (6 bases). The CDR3 is made up of 14 amino acids. Trimming cost V 4 bases and J 4 bases, with 11 bases left between them. The CDR3 nucleotides read TGTGCCAGCAGTTCTAGGGGGTCGAATCAGCCCCAGCATTTT. Translation gives CASSSRGSNQPQHF.

The sample holds many counts of this clonotype. This chain connects TRBV27 to TRBJ2-5; D not certain. Germline CDR1 is MNHEY and CDR2 is SMNVEV (reference sequence). Between the trimmed V and J ends, which lost 6 bases and 1 base, there was a span of 18 bases. The CDR3 spans 16 residues. The CDR3: CASRPGMGKLQETQYF. The CDR3 DNA reads as TGTGCCAGCAGACCTGGAATGGGCAAACTCCAAGAGACCCAGTACTTC.

This clonotype was seen more than once but under ten times. This chain links TRBV20-1 with TRBJ2-7, with D perhaps matching TRBD1 (6 bases). The CDR3 contains 14 residues. Germline CDR1 reads DFQATT; CDR2 reads SNEGSKA (reference sequence). The V end was cut by 6 bases, the J end by 3 bases, with 18 bases between. The CDR3 nucleotides are TGCAGTGCCGTTTTGACCATACAGGGCTACGAGCAGTACTTC. Its protein is CSAVLTIQGYEQYF.

J is TRBJ1-6 and V is TRBV6-1; D perhaps matches TRBD1 (6 bases). This CDR3 region has 16 residues. Trimming cost V 6 bases and J 3 bases, with 15 bases left between them. Looked up from germline, CDR1 is MNHNS and CDR2 is SASEGT. The CDR3 DNA reads TGTGCCAGCAGAGAACGGGGGCCCGACTATAATTCACCCCTCCACTTT. It yields the protein CASRERGPDYNSPLHF.

This clonotype has a handful of counts. The J gene is TRBJ2-5, the V gene TRBV29-1; D gene uncertain. Per germline, CDR1 SQVTM and CDR2 ANQGSEA. The length of the CDR3 is 12 residues. The V end lost 2 bases, the J end lost 6 bases, and 10 bases lay between the germline ends. In DNA form, the CDR3 reads TGCAGCGTTGAAACTCAGACGAAGACCCAGTACTTC. It is translated as CSVETQTKTQYF.

The chain is built from TRBV21-1 and TRBJ2-3; TRBD2 is taken as the D call from the table, unchecked against the DNA. TRBV21-1 is a listed pseudogene. The CDR3 has 16 amino acids. The CDR3 DNA reads as TGTGCCAGCAGCAACGATCCAGCGGGGGGGCGATATACGCAGTATTTT. It encodes CASSNDPAGGRYTQYF.

In its sample, this clonotype was seen a few times. The chain carries TRBV7-2 and TRBJ2-3; D gene ambiguous. From germline, CDR1 is SGHTA and CDR2 FQGNSA. Trimming took off 5 bases at V and 6 bases at J, with 9 bases between the two ends. The CDR3 runs to 12 residues. The DNA for the CDR3 is TGTGCCAGCAGCCACTTACTTGATACGCAGTATTTT. Its translation is CASSHLLDTQYF.

The chain couples TRBV2 to TRBJ2-3; TRBD2 aligns across 14 bases. The germline V gene encodes CDR1 SNHLY and CDR2 FYNNEI. J gave up 6 bases and V 10 bases, and 6 bases lay outside the gene matches. The CDR3 loop spans 14 amino acids. In nucleotides, the CDR3 is TGTGCCACCGGACTAGCGGGGGGCATGGATACGCAGTATTTT. It specifies CATGLAGGMDTQYF.

CDR3 region: CASSVGRVQETQYF. The CDR3 DNA reads TGTGCCAGCAGTGTCGGTCGGGTTCAGGAGACCCAGTACTTC. The chain uses TRBV2 and TRBJ2-5; D uncertain. The CDR3 consists of 14 residues. Trimming removed 4 bases from V and 5 bases from J, with 14 bases in between. The germline gives CDR1 SNHLY, CDR2 FYNNEI.